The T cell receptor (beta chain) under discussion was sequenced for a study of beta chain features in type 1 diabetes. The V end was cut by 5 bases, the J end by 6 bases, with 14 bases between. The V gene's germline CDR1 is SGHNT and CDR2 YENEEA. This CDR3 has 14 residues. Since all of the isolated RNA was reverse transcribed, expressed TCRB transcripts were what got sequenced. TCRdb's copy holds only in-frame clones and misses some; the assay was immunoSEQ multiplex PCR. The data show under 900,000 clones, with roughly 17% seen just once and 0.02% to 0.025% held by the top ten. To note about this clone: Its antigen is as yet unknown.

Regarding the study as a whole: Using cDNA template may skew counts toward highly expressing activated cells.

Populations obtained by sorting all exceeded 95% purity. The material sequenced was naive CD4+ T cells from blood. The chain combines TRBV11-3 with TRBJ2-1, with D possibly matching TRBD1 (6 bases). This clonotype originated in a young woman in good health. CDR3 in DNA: TGTGCCAGCAGCCAGGTGGCAGGGGCCAATGAGCAGTTCTTC. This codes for CASSQVAGANEQFF.